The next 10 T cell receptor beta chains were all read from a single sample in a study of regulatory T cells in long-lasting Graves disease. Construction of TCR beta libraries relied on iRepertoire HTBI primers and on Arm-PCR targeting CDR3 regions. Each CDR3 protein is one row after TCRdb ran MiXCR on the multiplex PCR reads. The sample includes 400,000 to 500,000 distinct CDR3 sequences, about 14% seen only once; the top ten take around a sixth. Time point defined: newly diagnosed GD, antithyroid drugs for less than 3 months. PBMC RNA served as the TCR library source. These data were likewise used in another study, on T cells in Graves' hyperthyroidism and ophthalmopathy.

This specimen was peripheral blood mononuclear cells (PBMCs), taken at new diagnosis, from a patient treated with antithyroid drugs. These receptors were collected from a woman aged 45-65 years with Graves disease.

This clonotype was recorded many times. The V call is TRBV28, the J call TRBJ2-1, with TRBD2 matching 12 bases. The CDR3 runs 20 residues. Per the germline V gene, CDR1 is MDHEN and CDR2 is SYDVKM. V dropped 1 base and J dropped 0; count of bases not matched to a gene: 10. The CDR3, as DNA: TGTGCCAGCAGTTTATTTTCTAGCGGGAGGGCCCAAGGCTCCTACAATGAGCAGTTCTTC. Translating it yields CASSLFSSGRAQGSYNEQFF.

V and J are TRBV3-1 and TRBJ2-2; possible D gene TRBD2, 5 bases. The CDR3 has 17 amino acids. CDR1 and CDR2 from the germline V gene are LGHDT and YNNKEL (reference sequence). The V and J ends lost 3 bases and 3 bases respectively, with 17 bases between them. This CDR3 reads CASSHFRLALDTGELFF. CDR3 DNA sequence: TGTGCCAGCAGCCATTTTAGGTTAGCGCTCGACACCGGGGAGCTGTTTTTT.

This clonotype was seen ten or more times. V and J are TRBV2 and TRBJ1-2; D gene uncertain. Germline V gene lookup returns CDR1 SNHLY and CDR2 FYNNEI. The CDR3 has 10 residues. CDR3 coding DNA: TGTGCTGTGCGGGCGGAGGGCTACACCTTC. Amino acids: CAVRAEGYTF.

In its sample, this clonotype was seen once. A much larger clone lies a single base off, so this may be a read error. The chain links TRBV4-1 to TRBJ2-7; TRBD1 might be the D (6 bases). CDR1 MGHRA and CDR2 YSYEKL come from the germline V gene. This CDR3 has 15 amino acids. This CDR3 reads CTSSQDLDSAYEQYF. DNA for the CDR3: TGCACCAGCAGCCAAGATCTGGACAGTGCCTACGAGCAGTACTTC.

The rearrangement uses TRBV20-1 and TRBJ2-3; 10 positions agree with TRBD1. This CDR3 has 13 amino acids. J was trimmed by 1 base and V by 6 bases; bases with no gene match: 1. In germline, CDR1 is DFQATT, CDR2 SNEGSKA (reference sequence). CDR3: CSAGQGGTDTQYF. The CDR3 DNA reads TGCAGTGCCGGACAGGGGGGCACAGATACGCAGTATTTT.

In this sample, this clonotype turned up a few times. The CDR3 nucleotides read TGTGCCAGCAGTTTATCGATGGGAGATACGCAGTATTTT. As protein: CASSLSMGDTQYF. The V call is TRBV27, the J call TRBJ2-3; D is unresolved. Per germline, CDR1 MNHEY and CDR2 SMNVEV (reference sequence). V dropped 0 bases and J dropped 5 bases, with 6 bases sitting between them. This CDR3 spans 13 amino acids.

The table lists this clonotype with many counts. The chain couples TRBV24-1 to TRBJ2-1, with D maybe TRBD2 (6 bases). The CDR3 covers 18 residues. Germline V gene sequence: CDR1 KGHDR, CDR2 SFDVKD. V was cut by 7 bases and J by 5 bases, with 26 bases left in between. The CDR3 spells CATSANAGWEDLHNEQFF. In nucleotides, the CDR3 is TGTGCCACCAGCGCCAATGCCGGTTGGGAGGACCTACACAATGAGCAGTTCTTC.

Here the CDR3 reads CASSPPGVVREQYF. The CDR3 region has the DNA TGTGCCAGCTCACCACCGGGCGTAGTCCGCGAGCAGTACTTC. The chain links TRBV18 to TRBJ2-7, with D unresolved. Trimming left V 0 bases short and J 6 bases short, with 12 bases between. This CDR3 has 14 amino acids. Germline V gives CDR1 KGHSH, CDR2 LQKENI.

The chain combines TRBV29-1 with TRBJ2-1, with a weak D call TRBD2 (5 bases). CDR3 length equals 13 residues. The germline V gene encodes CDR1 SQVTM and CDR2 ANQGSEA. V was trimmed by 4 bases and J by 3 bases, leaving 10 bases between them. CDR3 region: CSVALVVYNEQFF. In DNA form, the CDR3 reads TGCAGCGTTGCACTAGTAGTCTACAATGAGCAGTTCTTC.

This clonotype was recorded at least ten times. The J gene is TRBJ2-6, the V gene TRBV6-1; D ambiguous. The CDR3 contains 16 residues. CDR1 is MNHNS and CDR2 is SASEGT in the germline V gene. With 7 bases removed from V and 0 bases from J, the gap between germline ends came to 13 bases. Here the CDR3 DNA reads TGTGCCAGCAAAATCAAAACAGCCTCTGGGGCCAACGTCCTGACTTTC. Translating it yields CASKIKTASGANVLTF.